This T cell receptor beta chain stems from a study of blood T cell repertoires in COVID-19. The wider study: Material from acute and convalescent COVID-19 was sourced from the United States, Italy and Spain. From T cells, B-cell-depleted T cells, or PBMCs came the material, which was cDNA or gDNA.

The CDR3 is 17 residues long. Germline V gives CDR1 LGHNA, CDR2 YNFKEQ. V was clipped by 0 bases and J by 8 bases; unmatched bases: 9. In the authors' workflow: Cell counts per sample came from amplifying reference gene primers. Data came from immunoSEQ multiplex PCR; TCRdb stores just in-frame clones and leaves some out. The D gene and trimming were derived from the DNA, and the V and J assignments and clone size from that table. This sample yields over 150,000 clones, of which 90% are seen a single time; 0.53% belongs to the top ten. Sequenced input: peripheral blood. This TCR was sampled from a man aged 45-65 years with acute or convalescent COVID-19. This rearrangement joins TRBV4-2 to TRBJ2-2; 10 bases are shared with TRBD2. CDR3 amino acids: CASSQETLAGTPGELFF. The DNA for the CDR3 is TGTGCCAGCAGCCAAGAAACACTAGCGGGAACACCGGGGGAGCTGTTTTTT.